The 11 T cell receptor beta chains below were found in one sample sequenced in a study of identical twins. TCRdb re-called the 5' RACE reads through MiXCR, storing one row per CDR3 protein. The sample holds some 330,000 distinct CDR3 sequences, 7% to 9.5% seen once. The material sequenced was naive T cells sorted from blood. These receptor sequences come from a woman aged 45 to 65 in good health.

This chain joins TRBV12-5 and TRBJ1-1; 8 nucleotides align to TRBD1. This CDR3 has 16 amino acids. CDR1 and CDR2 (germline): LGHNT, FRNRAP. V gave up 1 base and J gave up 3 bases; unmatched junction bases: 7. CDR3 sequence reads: CASGLGISGQDTEAFF. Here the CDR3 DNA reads TGTGCTAGTGGTTTGGGGATTTCGGGACAGGACACTGAAGCTTTCTTT. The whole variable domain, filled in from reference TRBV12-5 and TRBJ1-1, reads DARVTQTPRHKVTEMGQEVTMRCQPILGHNTVFWYRQTMMQGLELLAYFRNRAPLDDSGMPKDRFSAEMPDATLATLKIQPSEPRDSAVYFCASGLGISGQDTEAFFGQGTRLTVV.

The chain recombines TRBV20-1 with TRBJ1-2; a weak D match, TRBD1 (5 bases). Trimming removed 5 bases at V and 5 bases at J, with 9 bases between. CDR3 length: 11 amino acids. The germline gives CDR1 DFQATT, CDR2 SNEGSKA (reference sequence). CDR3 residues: CSAPTAYGYTF. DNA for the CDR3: TGCAGTGCTCCGACAGCGTATGGCTACACCTTC.

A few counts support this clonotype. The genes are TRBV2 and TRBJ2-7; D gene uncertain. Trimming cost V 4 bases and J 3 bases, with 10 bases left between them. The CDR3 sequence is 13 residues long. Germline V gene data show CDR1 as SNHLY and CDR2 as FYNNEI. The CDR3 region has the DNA TGTGCCAGCAGTGGGCCCAGAAACTACGAGCAGTACTTC. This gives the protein CASSGPRNYEQYF.

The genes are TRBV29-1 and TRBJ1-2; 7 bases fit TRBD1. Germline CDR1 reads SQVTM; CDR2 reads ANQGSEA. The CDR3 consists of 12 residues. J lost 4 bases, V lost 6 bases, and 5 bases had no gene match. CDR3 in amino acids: CSVPGQSYGYTF. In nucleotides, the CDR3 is TGCAGCGTGCCGGGACAGTCCTATGGCTACACCTTC.

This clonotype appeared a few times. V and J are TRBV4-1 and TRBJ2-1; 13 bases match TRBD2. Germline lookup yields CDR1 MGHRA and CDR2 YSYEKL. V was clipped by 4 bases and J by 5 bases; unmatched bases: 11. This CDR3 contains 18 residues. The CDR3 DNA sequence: TGCGCCAGCAGCCCGACCCCCGGGACTAGCGGGGACCACAATGAGCAGTTCTTC. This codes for CASSPTPGTSGDHNEQFF.

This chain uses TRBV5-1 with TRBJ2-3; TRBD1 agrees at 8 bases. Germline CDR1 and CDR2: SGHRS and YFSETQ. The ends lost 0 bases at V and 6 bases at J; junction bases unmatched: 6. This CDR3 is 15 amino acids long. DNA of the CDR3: TGCGCCAGCAGCTTGGGGACAGGGCCAGGCGATACGCAGTATTTT. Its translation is CASSLGTGPGDTQYF.

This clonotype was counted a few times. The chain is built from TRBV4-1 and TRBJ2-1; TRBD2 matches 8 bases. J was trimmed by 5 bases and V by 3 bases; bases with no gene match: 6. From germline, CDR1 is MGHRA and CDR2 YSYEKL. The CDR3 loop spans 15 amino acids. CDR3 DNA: TGCGCCAGCAGCCATCCGGGACTAGACGACAATGAGCAGTTCTTC. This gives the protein CASSHPGLDDNEQFF.

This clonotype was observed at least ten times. CDR3 sequence: CASSYGTGFSGANVLTF. The CDR3 region has the DNA TGTGCCAGCAGCTACGGGACGGGATTCTCTGGGGCCAACGTCCTGACTTTC. The chain carries TRBV7-2 and TRBJ2-6; the D gene could be TRBD1 or TRBD2 (5 bases each). CDR1 and CDR2 (germline): SGHTA, FQGNSA. This CDR3 is 17 amino acids long. V gave up 4 bases and J gave up 0 bases, with 13 bases separating them.

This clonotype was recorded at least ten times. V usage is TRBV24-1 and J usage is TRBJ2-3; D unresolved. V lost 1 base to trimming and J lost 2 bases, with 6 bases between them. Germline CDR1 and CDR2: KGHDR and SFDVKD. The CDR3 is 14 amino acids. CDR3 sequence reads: CATSDFLNTDTQYF. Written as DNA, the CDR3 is TGTGCCACCAGTGATTTTCTGAACACAGATACGCAGTATTTT.

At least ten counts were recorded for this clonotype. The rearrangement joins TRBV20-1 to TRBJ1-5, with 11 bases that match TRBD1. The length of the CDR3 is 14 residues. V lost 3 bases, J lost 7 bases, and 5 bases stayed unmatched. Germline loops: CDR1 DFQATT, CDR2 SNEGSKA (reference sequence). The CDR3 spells CSASLGQGVQPQHF. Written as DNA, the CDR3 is TGCAGTGCTAGTTTGGGACAGGGGGTACAGCCCCAGCATTTT.

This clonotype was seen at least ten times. The CDR3 coding sequence is TGCAGTGCTAGTAGCGGGGGCTACAATGAGCAGTTCTTC. The encoded protein is CSASSGGYNEQFF. The genes are TRBV20-1 and TRBJ2-1; 9 nucleotides match TRBD2. This CDR3 comprises 13 residues. Per germline, CDR1 DFQATT and CDR2 SNEGSKA (reference sequence). With 3 bases clipped from V and 3 bases from J, the junction kept 0 bases outside the gene matches.